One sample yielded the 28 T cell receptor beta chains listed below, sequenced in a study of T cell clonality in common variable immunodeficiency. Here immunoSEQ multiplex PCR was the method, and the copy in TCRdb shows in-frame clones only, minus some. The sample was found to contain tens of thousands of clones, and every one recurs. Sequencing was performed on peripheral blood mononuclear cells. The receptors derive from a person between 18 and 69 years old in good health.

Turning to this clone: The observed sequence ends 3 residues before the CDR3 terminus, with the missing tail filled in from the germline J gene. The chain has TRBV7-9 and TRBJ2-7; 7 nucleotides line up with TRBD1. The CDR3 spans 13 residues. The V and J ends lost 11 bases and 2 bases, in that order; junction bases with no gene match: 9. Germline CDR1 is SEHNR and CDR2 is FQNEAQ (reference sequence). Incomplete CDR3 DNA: TGTGCCTGCGAGGGGGCAGGGGCCTACGAG. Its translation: CACEGAGAYE. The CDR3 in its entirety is CACEGAGAYEQYF.

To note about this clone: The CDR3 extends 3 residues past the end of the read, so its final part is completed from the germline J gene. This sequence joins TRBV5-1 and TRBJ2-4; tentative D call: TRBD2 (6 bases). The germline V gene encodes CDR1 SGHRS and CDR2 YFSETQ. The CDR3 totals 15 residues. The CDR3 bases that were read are TGCGCCAGCAGCTTCGGTGGTAGCGGAGGGGAGACT. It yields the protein CASSFGGSGGET. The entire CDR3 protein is CASSFGGSGGETQYF.

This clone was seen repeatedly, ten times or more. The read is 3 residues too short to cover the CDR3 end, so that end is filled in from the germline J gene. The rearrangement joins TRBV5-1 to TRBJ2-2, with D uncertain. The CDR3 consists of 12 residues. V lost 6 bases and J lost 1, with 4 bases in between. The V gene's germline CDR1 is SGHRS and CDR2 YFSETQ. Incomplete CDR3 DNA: TGCGCCAGCAATAAGAACACCGGGGAG. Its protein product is CASNKNTGE. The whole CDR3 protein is CASNKNTGELFF.

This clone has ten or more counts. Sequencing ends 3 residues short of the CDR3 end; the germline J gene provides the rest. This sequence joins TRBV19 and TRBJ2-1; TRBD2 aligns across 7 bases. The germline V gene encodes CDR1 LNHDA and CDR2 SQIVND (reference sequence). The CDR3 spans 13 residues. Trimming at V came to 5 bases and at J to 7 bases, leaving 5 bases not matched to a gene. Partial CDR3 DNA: TGTGCCAGTAGTTGGGGGACTACGAATGAG. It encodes CASSWGTTNE. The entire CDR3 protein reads CASSWGTTNEQFF.

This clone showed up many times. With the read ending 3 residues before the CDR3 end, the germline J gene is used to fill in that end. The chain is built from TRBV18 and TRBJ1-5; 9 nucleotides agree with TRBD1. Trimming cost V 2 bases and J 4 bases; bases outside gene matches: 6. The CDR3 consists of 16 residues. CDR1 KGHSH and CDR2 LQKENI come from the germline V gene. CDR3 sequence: CASSPGEGTGNQPQHF. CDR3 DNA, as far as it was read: TGTGCCAGCTCACCAGGGGAGGGGACAGGGAATCAGCCC.

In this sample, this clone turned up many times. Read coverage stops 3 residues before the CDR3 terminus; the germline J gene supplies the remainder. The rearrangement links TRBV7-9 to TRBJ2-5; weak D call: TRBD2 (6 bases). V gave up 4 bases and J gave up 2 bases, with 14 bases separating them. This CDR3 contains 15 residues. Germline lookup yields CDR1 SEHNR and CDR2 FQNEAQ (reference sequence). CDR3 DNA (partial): TGTGCCAGCAGCTCGGACTACCTATCACAAGAGACC. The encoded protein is CASSSDYLSQET. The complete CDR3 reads CASSSDYLSQETQYF.

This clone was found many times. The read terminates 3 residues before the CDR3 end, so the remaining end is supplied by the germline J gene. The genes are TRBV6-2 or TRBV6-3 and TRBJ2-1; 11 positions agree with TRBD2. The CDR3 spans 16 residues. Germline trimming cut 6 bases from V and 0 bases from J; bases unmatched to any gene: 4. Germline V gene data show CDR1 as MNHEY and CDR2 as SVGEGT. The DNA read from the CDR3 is TGTGCCAGCAGATCTAGCGGGGGGCTCTCCTACAATGAG. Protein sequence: CASRSSGGLSYNE. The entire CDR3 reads CASRSSGGLSYNEQFF.

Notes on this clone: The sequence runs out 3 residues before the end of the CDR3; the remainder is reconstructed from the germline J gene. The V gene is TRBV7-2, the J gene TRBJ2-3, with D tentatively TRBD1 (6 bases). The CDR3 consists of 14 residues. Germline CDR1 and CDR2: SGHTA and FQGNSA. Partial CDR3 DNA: TGTGCCAGCAGCTTAGGGTGGGGGCAAGAGACG. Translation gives CASSLGWGQET. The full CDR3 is CASSLGWGQETQYF. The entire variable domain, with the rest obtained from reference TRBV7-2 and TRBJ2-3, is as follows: GAGVSQSPSNKVTEKGKDVELRCDPISGHTALYWYRQSLGQGLEFLIYFQGNSAPDKSGLPSDRFSAERTGGSVSTLTIQRTQQEDSAVYLCASSLGWGQETQYFGPGTRLTVL.

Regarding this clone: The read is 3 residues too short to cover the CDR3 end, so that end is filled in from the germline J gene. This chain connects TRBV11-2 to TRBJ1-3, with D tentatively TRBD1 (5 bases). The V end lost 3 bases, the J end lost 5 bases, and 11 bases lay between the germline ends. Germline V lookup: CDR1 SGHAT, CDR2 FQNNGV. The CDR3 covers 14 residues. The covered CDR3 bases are TGTGCCAGCAGCTTCGGGGGTAGCAGAAACACC. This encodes CASSFGGSRNT. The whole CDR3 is CASSFGGSRNTIYF.

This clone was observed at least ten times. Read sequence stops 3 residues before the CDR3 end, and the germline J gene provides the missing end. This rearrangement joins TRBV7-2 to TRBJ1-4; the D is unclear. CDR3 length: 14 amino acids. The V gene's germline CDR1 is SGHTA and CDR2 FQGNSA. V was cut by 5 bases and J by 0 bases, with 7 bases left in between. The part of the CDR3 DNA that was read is TGTGCCAGCAGCCGATCAGCAACTAATGAAAAA. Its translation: CASSRSATNEK. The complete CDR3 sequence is CASSRSATNEKLFF.

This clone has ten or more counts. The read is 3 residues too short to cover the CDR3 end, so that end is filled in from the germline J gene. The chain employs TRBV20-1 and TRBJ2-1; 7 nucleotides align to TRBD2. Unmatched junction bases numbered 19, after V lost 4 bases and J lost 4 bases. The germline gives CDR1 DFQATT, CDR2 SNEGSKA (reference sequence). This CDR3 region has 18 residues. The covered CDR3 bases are TGCAGTGCTATCAGTTCCGCTAGCGGACACTCAAGTTACAATGAG. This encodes CSAISSASGHSSYNE. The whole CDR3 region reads CSAISSASGHSSYNEQFF.

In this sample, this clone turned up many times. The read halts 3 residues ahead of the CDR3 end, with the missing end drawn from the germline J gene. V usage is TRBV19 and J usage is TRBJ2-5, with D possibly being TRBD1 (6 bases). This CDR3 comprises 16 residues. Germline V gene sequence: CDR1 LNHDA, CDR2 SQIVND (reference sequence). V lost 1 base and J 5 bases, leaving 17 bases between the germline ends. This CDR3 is CASSIGTAQHRETQYF. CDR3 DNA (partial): TGTGCCAGTAGTATAGGGACAGCCCAGCATAGGGAGACC.

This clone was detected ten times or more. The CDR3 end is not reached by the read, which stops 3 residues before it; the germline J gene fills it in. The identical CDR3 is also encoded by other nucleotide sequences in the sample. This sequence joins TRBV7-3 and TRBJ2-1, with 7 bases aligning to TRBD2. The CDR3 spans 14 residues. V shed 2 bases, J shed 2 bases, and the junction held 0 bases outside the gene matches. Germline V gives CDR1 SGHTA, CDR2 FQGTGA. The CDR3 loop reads CASSLAGAYNEQFF. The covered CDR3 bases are TGTGCCAGCAGCTTAGCGGGGGCCTACAATGAG. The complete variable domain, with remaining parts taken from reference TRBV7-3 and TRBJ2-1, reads GAGVSQTPSNKVTEKGKYVELRCDPISGHTALYWYRQSLGQGPEFLIYFQGTGAADDSGLPNDRFFAVRPEGSVSTLKIQRTERGDSAVYLCASSLAGAYNEQFFGPGTRLTVL.

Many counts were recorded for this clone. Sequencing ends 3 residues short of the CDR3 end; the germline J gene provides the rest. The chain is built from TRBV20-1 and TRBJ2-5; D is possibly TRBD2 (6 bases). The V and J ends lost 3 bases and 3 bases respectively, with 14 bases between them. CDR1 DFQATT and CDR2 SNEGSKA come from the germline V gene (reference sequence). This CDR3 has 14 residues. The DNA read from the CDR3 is TGCAGTGCTAGCGTAAGCGGGCCCAAAGAGACC. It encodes CSASVSGPKET. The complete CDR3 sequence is CSASVSGPKETQYF.

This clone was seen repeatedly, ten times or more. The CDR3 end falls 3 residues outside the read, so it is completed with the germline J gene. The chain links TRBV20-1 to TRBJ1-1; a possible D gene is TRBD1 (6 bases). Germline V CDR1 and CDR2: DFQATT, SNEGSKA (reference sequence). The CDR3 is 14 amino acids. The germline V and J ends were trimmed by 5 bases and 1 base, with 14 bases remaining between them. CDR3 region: CSASAGTSNTEAFF. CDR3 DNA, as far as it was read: TGCAGTGCTTCCGCCGGGACATCGAACACTGAA.

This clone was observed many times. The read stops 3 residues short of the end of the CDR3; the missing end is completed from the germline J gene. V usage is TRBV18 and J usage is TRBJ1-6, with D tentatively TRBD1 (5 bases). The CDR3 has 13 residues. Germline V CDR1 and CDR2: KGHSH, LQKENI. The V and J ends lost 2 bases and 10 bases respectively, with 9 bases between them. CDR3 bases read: TGTGCCAGCTCACCAGTGCAGGGATCACCC. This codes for CASSPVQGSP. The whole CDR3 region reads CASSPVQGSPLHF.

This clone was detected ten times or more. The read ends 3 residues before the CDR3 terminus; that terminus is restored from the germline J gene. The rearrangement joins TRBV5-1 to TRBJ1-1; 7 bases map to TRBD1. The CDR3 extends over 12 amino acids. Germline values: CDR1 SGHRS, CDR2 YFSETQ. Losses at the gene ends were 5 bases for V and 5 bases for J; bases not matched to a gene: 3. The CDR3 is CASRTGPTEAFF. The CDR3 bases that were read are TGCGCCAGCAGGACAGGGCCGACTGAA.

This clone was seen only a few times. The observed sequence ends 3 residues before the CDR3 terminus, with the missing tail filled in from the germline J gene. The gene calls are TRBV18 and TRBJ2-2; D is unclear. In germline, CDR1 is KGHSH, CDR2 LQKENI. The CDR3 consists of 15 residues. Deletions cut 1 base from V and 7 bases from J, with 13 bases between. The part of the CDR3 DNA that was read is TGTGCCAGCTCACCACGCAGTGCGGCGTACGGGGAG. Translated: CASSPRSAAYGE. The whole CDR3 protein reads CASSPRSAAYGELFF.

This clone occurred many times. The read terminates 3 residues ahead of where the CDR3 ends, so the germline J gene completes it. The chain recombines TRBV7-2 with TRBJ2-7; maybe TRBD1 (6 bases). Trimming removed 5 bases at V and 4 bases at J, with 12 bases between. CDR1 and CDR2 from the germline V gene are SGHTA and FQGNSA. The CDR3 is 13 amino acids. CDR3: CASSPRTEYEQYF. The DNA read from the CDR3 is TGTGCCAGCAGCCCGCGGACAGAGTACGAG.

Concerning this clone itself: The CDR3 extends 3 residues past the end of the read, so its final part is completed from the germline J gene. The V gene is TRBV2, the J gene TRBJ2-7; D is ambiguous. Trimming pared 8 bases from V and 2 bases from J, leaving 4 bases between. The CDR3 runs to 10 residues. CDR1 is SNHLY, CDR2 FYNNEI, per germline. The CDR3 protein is CASVAYEQYF. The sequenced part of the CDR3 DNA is TGTGCCAGCGTCGCCTACGAG.

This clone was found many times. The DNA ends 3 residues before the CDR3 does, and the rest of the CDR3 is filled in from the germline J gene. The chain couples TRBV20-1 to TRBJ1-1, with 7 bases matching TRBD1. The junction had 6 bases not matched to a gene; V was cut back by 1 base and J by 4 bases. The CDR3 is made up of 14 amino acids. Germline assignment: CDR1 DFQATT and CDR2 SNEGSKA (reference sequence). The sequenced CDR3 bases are TGCAGTGCTAGAGTCGCAGGGGGAAGCACTGAA. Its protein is CSARVAGGSTE. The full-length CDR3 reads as CSARVAGGSTEAFF.

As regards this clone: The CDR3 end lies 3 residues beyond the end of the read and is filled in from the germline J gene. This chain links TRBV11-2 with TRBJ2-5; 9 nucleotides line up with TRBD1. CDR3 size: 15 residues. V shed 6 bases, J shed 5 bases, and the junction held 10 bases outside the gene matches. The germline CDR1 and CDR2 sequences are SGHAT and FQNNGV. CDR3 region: CASRKPGQGGETQYF. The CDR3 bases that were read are TGTGCCAGCAGAAAACCGGGACAGGGAGGTGAGACC.

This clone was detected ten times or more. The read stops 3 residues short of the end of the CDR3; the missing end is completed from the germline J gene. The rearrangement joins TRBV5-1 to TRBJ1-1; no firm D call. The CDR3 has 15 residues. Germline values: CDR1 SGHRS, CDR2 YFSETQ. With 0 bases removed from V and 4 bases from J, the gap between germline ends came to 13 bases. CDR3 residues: CASSLVGSSSTEAFF. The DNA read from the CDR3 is TGCGCCAGCAGCTTGGTCGGCAGCTCTAGCACTGAA.

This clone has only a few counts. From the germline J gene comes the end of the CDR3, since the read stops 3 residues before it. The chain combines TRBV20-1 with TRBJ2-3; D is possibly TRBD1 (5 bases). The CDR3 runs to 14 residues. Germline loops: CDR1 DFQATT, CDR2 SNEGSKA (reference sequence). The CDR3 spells CSASLDSFQETQYF. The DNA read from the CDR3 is TGCAGTGCTAGCCTTGACAGTTTCCAAGAGACG.

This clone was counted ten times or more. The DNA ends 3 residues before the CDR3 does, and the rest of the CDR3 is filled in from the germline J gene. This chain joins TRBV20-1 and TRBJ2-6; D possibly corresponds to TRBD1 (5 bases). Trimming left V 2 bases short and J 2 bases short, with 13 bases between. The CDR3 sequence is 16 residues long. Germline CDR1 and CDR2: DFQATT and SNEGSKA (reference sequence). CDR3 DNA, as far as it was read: TGCAGTGCTAGATCCCAGGGAATTGCTGGGGCCAACGTC. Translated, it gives CSARSQGIAGANV. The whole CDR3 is CSARSQGIAGANVLTF.

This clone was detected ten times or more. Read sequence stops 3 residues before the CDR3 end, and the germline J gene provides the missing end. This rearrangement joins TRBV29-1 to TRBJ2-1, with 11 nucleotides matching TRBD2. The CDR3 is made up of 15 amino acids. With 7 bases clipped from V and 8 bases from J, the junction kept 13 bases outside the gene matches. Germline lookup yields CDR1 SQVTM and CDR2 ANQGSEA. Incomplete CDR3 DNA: TGCAGCGCTCCGCCCGTAGCGGGGGGGCGGCATGAG. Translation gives CSAPPVAGGRHE. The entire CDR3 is CSAPPVAGGRHEQFF.

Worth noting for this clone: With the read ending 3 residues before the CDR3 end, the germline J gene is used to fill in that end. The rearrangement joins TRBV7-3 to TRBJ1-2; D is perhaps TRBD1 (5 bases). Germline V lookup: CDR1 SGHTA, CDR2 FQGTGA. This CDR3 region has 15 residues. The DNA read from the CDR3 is TGTGCCAGCAGCTTTGGGGGGTCGTCCTACAATGAC. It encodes CASSFGGSSYND. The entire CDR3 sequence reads CASSFGGSSYNDYTF.

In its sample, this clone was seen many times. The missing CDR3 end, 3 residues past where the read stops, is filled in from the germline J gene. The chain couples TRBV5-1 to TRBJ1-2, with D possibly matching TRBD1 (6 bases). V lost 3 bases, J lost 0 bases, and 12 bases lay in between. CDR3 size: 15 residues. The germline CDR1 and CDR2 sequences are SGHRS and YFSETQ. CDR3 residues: CASSSSTGTNYGYTF. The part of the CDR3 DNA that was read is TGCGCCAGCAGCTCCTCCACAGGGACTAACTATGGC.